This is a list of T cell receptor beta chains from one sample in a study of T cell responses to AZD1222 COVID-19 vaccine. Only in-frame clones appear in the TCRdb table, and some are missing; sequencing was by immunoSEQ multiplex PCR. This repertoire shows approximately 190,000 clones, roughly 90% found once; its top ten account for roughly 0.99%. The material was peripheral blood, obtained on day 0 of AZD1222 vaccination. The receptors derive from an adult in good health. CDR3s include the opening cysteine and the closing phenylalanine or tryptophan. A D gene is named only where the DNA matches it firmly. Size is stated for part of the rows, as once, few or many counts, or as a class when the clone is expanded.

v_call	clone_size	j_call	d_call	cdr3_nt	cdr3_aa
TRBV19	.	TRBJ2-7	.	TGTGCCAGTAGTATCGTCCAAAGCTCCTACGAGCAGTACTTC	CASSIVQSSYEQYF
TRBV5-5	.	TRBJ2-5	.	TGTGCCAGCAGCGAATGGACAGTCCAAGAGACCCAGTACTTC	CASSEWTVQETQYF
TRBV5-1	.	TRBJ2-2	.	TGCGCCAGCAGCTTGGCACAGGGTGACACCGGGGAGCTGTTTTTT	CASSLAQGDTGELFF
TRBV25-1	.	TRBJ1-2	.	TGTGCCAGCAGTGATCATCAGGGTTGGTATGGCTACACCTTC	CASSDHQGWYGYTF
TRBV29-1	.	TRBJ2-7	TRBD1	TGCAGCGTTGGACAGGGGCGTCACGAGCAGTACTTC	CSVGQGRHEQYF
TRBV4-1	.	TRBJ2-5	.	TGCGCCAGCAGCCAAGAGGCGGCGAGGGATGGGACCCAGTACTTC	CASSQEAARDGTQYF
TRBV29-1	.	TRBJ1-1	.	TGCAGCGTTGATAGGAGGAACACTGAAGCTTTCTTT	CSVDRRNTEAFF
TRBV21-1	.	TRBJ1-5	.	TGTGCCAGCATGGGGACAGGGGGCAATCAGCCCCAGCATTTT	CASMGTGGNQPQHF
TRBV28	.	TRBJ1-2	.	TGTGCCAGCACCTCGACAGCGAACCAGAACTATGGCTACACCTTC	CASTSTANQNYGYTF
TRBV2	once	TRBJ2-3	TRBD2	TGTGCCAGCAGTGGGGGAGCGGGGGGGCGCACAGATACGCAGTATTTT	CASSGGAGGRTDTQYF
TRBV13	.	TRBJ1-3	TRBD1	TGTGCCAGCAGCTTGGGACAGGGGTACGGAAACACCATATATTTT	CASSLGQGYGNTIYF
TRBV2	.	TRBJ2-3	.	TGTGCCAGCAGCCCACAGGGAACAGATACGCAGTATTTT	CASSPQGTDTQYF
TRBV15	.	TRBJ1-5	TRBD1	TGTGCCACCAGCAATGGACAGGGCCATCAGCCCCAGCATTTT	CATSNGQGHQPQHF
TRBV5-1	.	TRBJ1-4	TRBD1	TGCGCCAGCAGCCCACAGGGGCAGGATGAAAAACTGTTTTTT	CASSPQGQDEKLFF
TRBV7-9	.	TRBJ2-7	TRBD2	TGTGCCAGCAGCTCCAACCCAAAACTCGCGGGGGGGCCTGGGGAGCAGTACTTC	CASSSNPKLAGGPGEQYF
TRBV9	.	TRBJ1-2	TRBD1	TGTGCCAGCAGCGTAGCTCAGGACAGGGATCTCGGCTACACCTTC	CASSVAQDRDLGYTF
TRBV27	.	TRBJ1-1	TRBD1	TGTGCCAGCAGCGTCCCGGGACAGGGGAACACTGAAGCTTTCTTT	CASSVPGQGNTEAFF
TRBV7-9	once	TRBJ2-1	.	TGTGCCAGCAGCTTAAGTCGGCGCGGGGATGAGCAGTTCTTC	CASSLSRRGDEQFF
TRBV4-3	.	TRBJ2-7	.	TGCGCCAGCAGCCCAGGACAGGGCGGGAGTTACGAGCAGTACTTC	CASSPGQGGSYEQYF
TRBV5-1	once	TRBJ2-5	.	TGCGCCAGCAGCTTGGGCCCATTGGGATCGACAGGGAGGGAGACCCAGTACTTC	CASSLGPLGSTGRETQYF
TRBV20-1	.	TRBJ1-5	.	TGCAGTGCCGAGGGCAATCAGCCCCAGCATTTT	CSAEGNQPQHF
TRBV5-1	.	TRBJ2-1	.	TGCGCCAGCAGCTTGGGGGTGTGGGCCGGTAACAATGAGCAGTTCTTC	CASSLGVWAGNNEQFF
TRBV5-1	.	TRBJ1-2	.	TGCGCCAGCAGCTTGGAAGGGGTAGGCCTAGATGGCTACACCTTC	CASSLEGVGLDGYTF
TRBV2	.	TRBJ2-3	TRBD2	TGTGCCAGCAGTCCCCAACTAGCGGGAGTATGGGAATCAGATACGCAGTATTTT	CASSPQLAGVWESDTQYF
TRBV10-3	.	TRBJ2-2	.	TGTGCCATCAGTGGCCCGGGGGACCCGAACACCGGGGAGCTGTTTTTT	CAISGPGDPNTGELFF
TRBV3-1/TRBV3-2	.	TRBJ2-7	TRBD2	TGTGCCAGCAGCCAAGATCCACTTCCCCTATTGGGACTAGCGGGAGCCTACGAGCAGTACTTC	CASSQDPLPLLGLAGAYEQYF
TRBV6-1	.	TRBJ1-3	.	TGTGCCAGCAGTGAAGGAAACACCATATATTTT	CASSEGNTIYF
TRBV27	.	TRBJ2-3	TRBD2	TGTGCCAGCAGTCTTAGCGGGGAAAAAGCTAGCACAGATACGCAGTATTTT	CASSLSGEKASTDTQYF
TRBV7-3	.	TRBJ2-1	.	TGTGCCAGCAGCGTAACAGGGAGCTCCTACAATGAGCAGTTCTTC	CASSVTGSSYNEQFF
TRBV5-1	.	TRBJ1-2	.	TGCGCCAGCAGCTTGGCCGACTATGGCTACACCTTC	CASSLADYGYTF
TRBV4-1	.	TRBJ1-1	.	TGCGCCAGCAGCTTCCAGGGTTTGACTGAAGCTTTCTTT	CASSFQGLTEAFF
TRBV28	.	TRBJ1-2	TRBD1	TGTGCCAGCTTGTTGACAGGGGATCTTGGCTACACCTTC	CASLLTGDLGYTF
TRBV7-8	.	TRBJ1-2	.	TGTGCCAGCAGCTTAGCGCCTGAGGGTAACTATGGCTACACCTTC	CASSLAPEGNYGYTF
TRBV5-1	.	TRBJ2-7	TRBD2	TGCGCCAGCAGCTTGGGGCCGGGACTAGGGGACTACGAGCAGTACTTC	CASSLGPGLGDYEQYF
TRBV28	.	TRBJ1-1	TRBD1	TGTGCCAGCCGTTCGACAGGGTCGGGGAACACTGAAGCTTTCTTT	CASRSTGSGNTEAFF
TRBV9	.	TRBJ1-1	.	TGTGCCAGCAGCGTAGGGGACTTTAACACTGAAGCTTTCTTT	CASSVGDFNTEAFF